This T cell receptor beta chain was captured in a study of T cell clonality in common variable immunodeficiency. Study results and limitations: Compared with healthy controls, CVID subjects showed increased TCRbeta clonality, mostly in about a third.

This clone was recorded many times. Its antigen is unknown. The read terminates 3 residues ahead of where the CDR3 ends, so the germline J gene completes it. Measured with immunoSEQ multiplex PCR; TCRdb has only the in-frame clones, and not every one. Reported are under 65,000 clones, none seen only once; the ten largest carry 0.7% to 0.95%. In germline, CDR1 is DFQATT, CDR2 SNEGSKA (reference sequence). The ends were cut back, 5 bases at V and 0 bases at J, with 14 bases in the middle. The CDR3 consists of 15 residues. The clonotype was recovered from a person aged 18 to 69 in good health. The sequenced sample was peripheral blood mononuclear cells. The gene calls are TRBV20-1 and TRBJ2-1; D remains ambiguous. CDR3 sequence: CSALPSSLSYNEQFF. CDR3 DNA, as far as it was read: TGCAGTGCTCTACCTAGTAGTCTCTCCTACAATGAG.